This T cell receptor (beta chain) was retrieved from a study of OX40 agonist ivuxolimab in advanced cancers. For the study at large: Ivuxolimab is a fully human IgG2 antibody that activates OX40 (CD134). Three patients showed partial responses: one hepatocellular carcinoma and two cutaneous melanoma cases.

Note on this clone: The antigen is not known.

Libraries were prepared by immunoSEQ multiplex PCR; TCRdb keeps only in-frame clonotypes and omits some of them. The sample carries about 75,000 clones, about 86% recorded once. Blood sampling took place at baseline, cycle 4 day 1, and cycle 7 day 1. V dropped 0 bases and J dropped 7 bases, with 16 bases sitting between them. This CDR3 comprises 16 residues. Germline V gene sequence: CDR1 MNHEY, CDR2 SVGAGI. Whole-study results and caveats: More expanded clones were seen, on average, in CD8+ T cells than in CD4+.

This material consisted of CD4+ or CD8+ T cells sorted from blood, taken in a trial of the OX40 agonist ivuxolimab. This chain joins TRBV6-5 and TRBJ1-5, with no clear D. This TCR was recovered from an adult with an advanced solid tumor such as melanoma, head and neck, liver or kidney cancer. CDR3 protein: CASSYSSRPSQQPQHF. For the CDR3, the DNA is TGTGCCAGCAGTTACTCTTCCAGGCCATCCCAACAGCCCCAGCATTTT.